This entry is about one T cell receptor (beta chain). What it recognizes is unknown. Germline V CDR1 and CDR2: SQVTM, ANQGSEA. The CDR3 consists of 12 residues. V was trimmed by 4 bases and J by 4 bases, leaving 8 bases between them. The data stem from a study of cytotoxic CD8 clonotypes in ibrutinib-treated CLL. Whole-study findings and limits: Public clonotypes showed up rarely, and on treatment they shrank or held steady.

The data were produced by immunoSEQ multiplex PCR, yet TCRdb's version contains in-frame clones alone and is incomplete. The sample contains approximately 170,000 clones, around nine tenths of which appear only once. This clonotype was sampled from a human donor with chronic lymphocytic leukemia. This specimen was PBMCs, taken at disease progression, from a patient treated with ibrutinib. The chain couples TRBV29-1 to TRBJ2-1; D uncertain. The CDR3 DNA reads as TGCAGCGTTGCTGCCTCATACAATGAGCAGTTCTTC. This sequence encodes CSVAASYNEQFF.